Presented here are 20 T cell receptor beta chains from one specimen sequenced in a study of T-cell reconstitution after alpha-beta-depleted transplantation in children (dated by TCRdb to the mid-2010s). The library was built by means of PCR. The reads were generated on an Illumina HiSeq 2500. TCR library preparation used molecular barcoding, with unique molecular identifiers applied to normalize quantification of the TCRbeta repertoire. TCRdb reanalyzed the raw reads on its own, using fastp at Q25 for trimming and MiXCR for clone calling, and kept in-frame beta chains. Rows matching on CDR3 protein sequence are summarized as one entry with the most common DNA and genes. The sample table contains fewer than 550,000 distinct CDR3 sequences; only one count was recorded for roughly a tenth of them. The top ten constitute about 2.1% of the sample. The sample's treatment or condition, from its label and the paper: allogeneic hematopoietic cell transplantation with graft depleted of TCRalphabeta T cells and CD19 B cells.

This specimen was PBMCs, taken before TCRalphabeta/CD19-depleted stem cell transplant. The receptors originated from a child aged 2 to 10 with inherited bone marrow failure, due to receive a stem cell transplant.

This clonotype has ten or more counts. This sequence joins TRBV20-1 and TRBJ2-7, with D maybe TRBD2 (6 bases). Between the trimmed V and J ends, which lost 0 bases and 5 bases, there was a span of 20 bases. Germline V CDR1 and CDR2: DFQATT, SNEGSKA (reference sequence). The CDR3 length is 16 residues. The CDR3 reads CSARDQERERINEQYF. The CDR3 DNA is TGCAGTGCTAGAGATCAGGAACGGGAGCGAATCAACGAGCAGTACTTC.

This sequence joins TRBV19 and TRBJ2-1; 12 bases fit TRBD2. This CDR3 is built from 16 residues. CDR1 is LNHDA and CDR2 is SQIVND in the germline V gene (reference sequence). V lost 10 bases to trimming and J lost 10 bases; unmatched junction nucleotides: 17. DNA for the CDR3: TGTGCCACCAAGGGGCTAGCGGGAGGGCCTCAGAGAGAGCAGTTCTTC. This translates into CATKGLAGGPQREQFF.

The CDR3 reads CASSLVRLAGGFTQYF. CDR3 DNA sequence: TGTGCCAGCAGCTTAGTACGTCTCGCGGGAGGGTTCACGCAGTATTTT. The chain employs TRBV7-2 and TRBJ2-3; 9 nucleotides line up with TRBD2. The CDR3 is 16 residues long. Germline assignment: CDR1 SGHTA and CDR2 FQGNSA. V shed 1 base, J shed 9 bases, and the junction held 11 bases outside the gene matches.

To note about this clonotype: A much larger clone lies one base from this, so it may be a read error. The V call is TRBV27, the J call TRBJ2-1; D is uncertain. The germline gives CDR1 MNHEY, CDR2 SMNVEV (reference sequence). The CDR3 extends over 14 amino acids. The CDR3 loop is CARSLYAFYNEQFF. CDR3 sequence (DNA): TGTGCCAGGAGTTTATATGCTTTTTACAATGAGCAGTTCTTC.

The genes are TRBV6-2 or TRBV6-3 and TRBJ2-7, with D unresolved. Looked up from germline, CDR1 is MNHEY and CDR2 is SVGEGT. Trimming stripped 7 bases from V and 5 bases from J, with 9 bases between. This CDR3 region has 11 residues. The DNA of the CDR3 is TGTGCCAGCAACCGAGGCCACGAGCAGTACTTC. Its translation is CASNRGHEQYF.

This clonotype has at least ten counts. Written as DNA, the CDR3 is TGTGCCAGCAGCTTACGCGGGACAGGGGATGAAAAACTGTTTTTT. Residues: CASSLRGTGDEKLFF. The rearrangement joins TRBV7-9 to TRBJ1-4; 10 positions match TRBD1. The CDR3 has 15 residues. CDR1 is SEHNR, CDR2 FQNEAQ, per germline (reference sequence). The V and J ends lost 2 bases and 6 bases, in that order; junction bases with no gene match: 3.

This clonotype has only one observation. Possible read error: a much larger clone is one base away. No conserved phenylalanine or tryptophan is present at the end of the CDR3, so a read error is the likely explanation. This rearrangement joins TRBV28 to TRBJ2-1; TRBD1 aligns across 8 bases. Germline loops: CDR1 MDHEN, CDR2 SYDVKM. After removal of 3 bases from V and 5 bases from J, the junction contained 15 bases not matched to a gene. This CDR3 has 18 amino acids. The CDR3 loop is CASSLGQGALPWHNEQFC. DNA of the CDR3: TGTGCCAGCAGTTTGGGGCAGGGGGCGCTCCCCTGGCACAATGAGCAGTTCTGC.

The CDR3 nucleotides read TGTGCCAGCAGTCCCACTAGCGGCAGTCTCTACGAGCAGTACTTC. Encoded protein: CASSPTSGSLYEQYF. This chain joins TRBV2 and TRBJ2-7, with 8 bases matching TRBD2. Trimming cost V 5 bases and J 3 bases; bases outside gene matches: 9. The CDR3 runs to 15 residues. Germline V gives CDR1 SNHLY, CDR2 FYNNEI. Supplemented by reference TRBV2 and TRBJ2-7, the full variable domain reads EPEVTQTPSHQVTQMGQEVILRCVPISNHLYFYWYRQILGQKVEFLVSFYNNEISEKSEIFDDQFSVERPDGSNFTLKIRSTKLEDSAMYFCASSPTSGSLYEQYFGPGTRLTVT.

In its sample, this clonotype was seen many times. The chain couples TRBV5-5 to TRBJ2-1; a weak D match, TRBD2 (6 bases). Germline V gene lookup returns CDR1 SGHKS and CDR2 YYEKEE (reference sequence). Trimming shortened V by 3 bases and J by 3 bases, and 13 bases separated the two germline ends. There are 15 residues in the CDR3. CDR3 residues: CASSYGGVIYNEQFF. In nucleotides, the CDR3 is TGTGCCAGCAGCTACGGCGGGGTTATCTACAATGAGCAGTTCTTC.

This clonotype appeared many times. The rearrangement uses TRBV6-5 and TRBJ2-5, with 9 bases aligning to TRBD2. Trimming cost V 0 bases and J 5 bases; bases outside gene matches: 4. Germline loops: CDR1 MNHEY, CDR2 SVGAGI. The CDR3 consists of 15 residues. The CDR3 reads CASSYSQTSGETQYF. CDR3 nucleotide sequence: TGTGCCAGCAGTTACTCACAGACTAGCGGTGAGACCCAGTACTTC.

This clonotype has only one observation. A much larger clone lies one base from this, so it may be a read error. V and J are TRBV10-3 and TRBJ2-7; TRBD1 matches at 11 bases. V trimming: 2 bases; J trimming: 12 bases; junction bases outside the gene matches: 12. The germline CDR1 and CDR2 sequences are ENHRY and SYGVKD. The CDR3 covers 15 residues. The CDR3 region is CAISEIRTGGGQRYF. CDR3 bases: TGTGCCATCAGTGAGATCAGGACAGGGGGCGGTCAGCGGTACTTC.

This clonotype was found many times. The chain carries TRBV2 and TRBJ2-1; the D is unclear. V shed 1 base and J shed 0 bases, with 7 bases lying between them. This CDR3 spans 15 amino acids. CDR1 is SNHLY and CDR2 is FYNNEI in the germline V gene. DNA for the CDR3: TGTGCCAGCAGTGAAGACAGTCTCTCCTACAATGAGCAGTTCTTC. Amino acid sequence: CASSEDSLSYNEQFF.

This clonotype was recorded at least ten times. The chain employs TRBV27 and TRBJ1-6; D not resolved. CDR1 and CDR2 from the germline V gene are MNHEY and SMNVEV (reference sequence). This CDR3 is 14 amino acids long. Trimming removed 8 bases at V and 5 bases at J, with 13 bases between. CDR3 residues: CASSWVSDNSPLHF. The DNA of the CDR3 is TGTGCCAGCTCTTGGGTCTCAGATAATTCACCCCTCCACTTT.

This clonotype occurred a few times. The chain joins TRBV27 to TRBJ2-7; D remains ambiguous. Trimming took off 5 bases at V and 0 bases at J, with 8 bases between the two ends. Germline values: CDR1 MNHEY, CDR2 SMNVEV (reference sequence). This CDR3 is 13 amino acids long. Here the CDR3 DNA reads TGTGCCAGCAGTCCCCTAAGCTCCTACGAGCAGTACTTC. Protein sequence: CASSPLSSYEQYF.

In its sample, this clonotype was seen many times. The chain employs TRBV4-3 and TRBJ2-1; possible D gene TRBD2, 6 bases. CDR3 length: 16 amino acids. The V end was cut by 0 bases, the J end by 8 bases, with 17 bases between. Germline loops: CDR1 LGHNA, CDR2 YSLEER. The CDR3, as DNA: TGCGCCAGCAGCCAAGATCCCGGGCGGGAATTGGATGAGCAGTTCTTC. It yields the protein CASSQDPGRELDEQFF.

Comments on this clonotype: A much larger clone lies one base from this, so it may be a read error. This rearrangement joins TRBV5-5 to TRBJ1-6; 7 bases are shared with TRBD1. CDR3 length equals 16 residues. CDR1 is SGHKS, CDR2 YYEKEE, per germline (reference sequence). V lost 5 bases to trimming and J lost 8 bases; unmatched junction nucleotides: 13. CDR3 sequence reads: CASSHEEGTADSPLHF. The CDR3 DNA follows: TGTGCCAGCAGTCACGAGGAGGGGACAGCGGATTCACCCCTCCACTTT.

The sample holds many counts of this clonotype. V usage is TRBV7-2 and J usage is TRBJ2-7; D not resolved. There are 13 residues in the CDR3. Per the germline V gene, CDR1 is SGHTA and CDR2 is FQGNSA. V lost 1 base and J lost 5, with 9 bases in between. In DNA form, the CDR3 reads TGTGCCAGCAGCTTAGTACATAGCCACGAGCAGTACTTC. Translating gives CASSLVHSHEQYF.

This clonotype was recorded many times. J is TRBJ1-3 and V is TRBV30; no clear D. The CDR3 length is 15 residues. Germline V gene lookup returns CDR1 GTSNPN and CDR2 SVGIG (reference sequence). The germline V and J ends were trimmed by 1 base and 2 bases, with 12 bases remaining between them. CDR3 in amino acids: CAWSARYPAGNTIYF. CDR3 nucleotides: TGTGCCTGGAGTGCCCGATACCCGGCTGGAAACACCATATATTTT. The full variable domain, with the rest looked up from reference TRBV30 and TRBJ1-3, is SQTIHQWPATLVQPVGSPLSLECTVEGTSNPNLYWYRQAAGRGLQLLFYSVGIGQISSEVPQNLSASRPQDRQFILSSKKLLLSDSGFYLCAWSARYPAGNTIYFGEGSWLTVV.

As concerns this clonotype: A much larger clonotype is one base distant, so this may be a read error. The chain carries TRBV7-2 and TRBJ2-5; D remains unclear. Germline V lookup: CDR1 SGHTA, CDR2 FQGNSA. Trimming left V 5 bases short and J 2 bases short, with 9 bases between. CDR3 length: 13 residues. In nucleotides, the CDR3 is TGTGCCAGCAGCCGCCGGGCTCAAGAGACCCAGTACTTC. Amino acid sequence: CASSRRAQETQYF.

The chain recombines TRBV2 with TRBJ2-1, with 12 bases that match TRBD2. The CDR3 runs to 15 residues. Trimming cost V 2 bases and J 5 bases; bases outside gene matches: 1. Germline V gene lookup returns CDR1 SNHLY and CDR2 FYNNEI. CDR3 DNA sequence: TGTGCCAGCAGTGAAAGACTAGCGGGGGACAATGAGCAGTTCTTC. This translates into CASSERLAGDNEQFF.